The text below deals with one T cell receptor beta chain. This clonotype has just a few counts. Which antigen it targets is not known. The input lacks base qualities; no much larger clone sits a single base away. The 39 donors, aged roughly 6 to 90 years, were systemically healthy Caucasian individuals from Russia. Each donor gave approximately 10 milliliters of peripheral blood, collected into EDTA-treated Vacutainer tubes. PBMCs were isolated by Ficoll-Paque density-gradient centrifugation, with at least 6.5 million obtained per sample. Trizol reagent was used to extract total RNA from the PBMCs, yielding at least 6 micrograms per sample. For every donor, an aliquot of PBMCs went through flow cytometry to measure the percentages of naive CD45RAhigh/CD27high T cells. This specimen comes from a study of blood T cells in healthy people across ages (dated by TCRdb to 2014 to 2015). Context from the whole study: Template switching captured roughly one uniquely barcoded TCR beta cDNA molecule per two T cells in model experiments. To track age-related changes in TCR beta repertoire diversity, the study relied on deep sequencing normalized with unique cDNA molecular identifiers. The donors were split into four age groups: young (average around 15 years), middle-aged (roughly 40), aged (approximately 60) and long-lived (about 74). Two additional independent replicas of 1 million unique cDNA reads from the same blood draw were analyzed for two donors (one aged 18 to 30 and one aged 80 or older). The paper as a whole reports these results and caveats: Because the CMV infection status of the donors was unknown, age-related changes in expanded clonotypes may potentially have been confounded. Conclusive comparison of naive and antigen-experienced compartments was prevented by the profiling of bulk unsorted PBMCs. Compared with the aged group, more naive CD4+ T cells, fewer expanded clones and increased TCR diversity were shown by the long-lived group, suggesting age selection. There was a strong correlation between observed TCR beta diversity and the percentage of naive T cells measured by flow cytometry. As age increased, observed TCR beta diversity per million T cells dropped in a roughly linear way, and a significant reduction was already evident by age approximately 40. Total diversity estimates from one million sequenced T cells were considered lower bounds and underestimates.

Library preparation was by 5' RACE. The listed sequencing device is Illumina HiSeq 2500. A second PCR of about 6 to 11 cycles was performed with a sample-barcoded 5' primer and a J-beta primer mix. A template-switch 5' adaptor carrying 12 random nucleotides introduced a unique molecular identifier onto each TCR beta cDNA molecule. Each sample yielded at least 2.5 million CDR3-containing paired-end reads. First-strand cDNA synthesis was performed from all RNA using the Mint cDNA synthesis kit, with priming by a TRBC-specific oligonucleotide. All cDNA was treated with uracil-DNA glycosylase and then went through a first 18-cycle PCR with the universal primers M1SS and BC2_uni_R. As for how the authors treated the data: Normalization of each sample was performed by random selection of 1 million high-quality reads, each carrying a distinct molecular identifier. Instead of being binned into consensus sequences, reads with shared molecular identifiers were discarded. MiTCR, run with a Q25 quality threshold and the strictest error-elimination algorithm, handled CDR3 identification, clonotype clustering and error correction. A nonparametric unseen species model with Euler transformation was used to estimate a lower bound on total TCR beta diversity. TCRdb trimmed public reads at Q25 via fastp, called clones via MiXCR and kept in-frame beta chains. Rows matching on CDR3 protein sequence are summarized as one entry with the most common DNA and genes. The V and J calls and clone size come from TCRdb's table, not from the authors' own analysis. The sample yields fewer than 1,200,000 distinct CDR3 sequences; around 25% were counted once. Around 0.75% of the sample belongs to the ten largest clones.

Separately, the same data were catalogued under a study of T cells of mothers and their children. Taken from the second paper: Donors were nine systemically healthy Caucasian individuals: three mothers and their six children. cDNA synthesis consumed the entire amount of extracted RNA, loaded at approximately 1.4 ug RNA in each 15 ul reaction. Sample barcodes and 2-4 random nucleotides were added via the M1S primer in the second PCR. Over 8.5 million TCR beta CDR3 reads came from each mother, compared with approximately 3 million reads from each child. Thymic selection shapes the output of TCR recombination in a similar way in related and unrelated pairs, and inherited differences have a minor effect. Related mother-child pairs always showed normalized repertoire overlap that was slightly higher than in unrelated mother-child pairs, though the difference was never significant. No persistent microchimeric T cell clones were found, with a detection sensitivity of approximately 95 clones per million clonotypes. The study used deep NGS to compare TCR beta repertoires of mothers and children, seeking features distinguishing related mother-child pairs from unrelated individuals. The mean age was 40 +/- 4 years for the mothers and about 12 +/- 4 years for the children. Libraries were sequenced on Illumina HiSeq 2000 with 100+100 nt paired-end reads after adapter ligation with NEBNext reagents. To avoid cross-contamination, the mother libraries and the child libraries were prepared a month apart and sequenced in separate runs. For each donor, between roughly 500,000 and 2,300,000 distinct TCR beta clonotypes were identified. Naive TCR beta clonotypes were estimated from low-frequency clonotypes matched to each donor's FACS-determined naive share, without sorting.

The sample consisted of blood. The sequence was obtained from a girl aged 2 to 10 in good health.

The DNA sequence reads TGTGCCAGCAGCTCCGGGAGGGAGCGAAATGAGCAGTTCTTC. It codes for CASSSGRERNEQFF. Recombination joined TRBV12-3 or TRBV12-4 with TRBJ2-1; the junction holds 8 bases that match TRBD2. Germline trimming: 6 bases from V, 7 bases from J; junction bases outside gene matches: 8. The CDR3, cysteine through phenylalanine, is 14 amino acids long. CDR3 DNA only is kept here, 42 bases in frame from base 1.